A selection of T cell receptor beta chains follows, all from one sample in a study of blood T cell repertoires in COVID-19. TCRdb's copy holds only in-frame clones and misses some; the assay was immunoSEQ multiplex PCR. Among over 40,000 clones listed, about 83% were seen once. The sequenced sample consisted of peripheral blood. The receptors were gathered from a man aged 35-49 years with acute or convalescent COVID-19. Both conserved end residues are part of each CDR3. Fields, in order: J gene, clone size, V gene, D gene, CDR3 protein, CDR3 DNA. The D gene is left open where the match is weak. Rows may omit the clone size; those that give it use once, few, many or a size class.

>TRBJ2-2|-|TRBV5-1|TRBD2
CASSLTTLAGGGTGELFF
TGCGCCAGCAGCCTAACTACCCTAGCGGGAGGAGGCACCGGGGAGCTGTTTTTT
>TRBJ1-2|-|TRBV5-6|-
CASSFQGSGGYTF
TGTGCCAGCAGCTTTCAGGGGTCTGGTGGCTACACCTTC
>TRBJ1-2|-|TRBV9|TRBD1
CASSRGGQGDGYTF
TGTGCCAGCAGCCGTGGGGGACAGGGGGATGGCTACACCTTC
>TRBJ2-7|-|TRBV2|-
CASQTGRDYEQYF
TGTGCCAGCCAGACAGGACGGGATTACGAGCAGTACTTC
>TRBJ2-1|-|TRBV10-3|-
CAAEEEGYNEQFF
TGTGCCGCCGAAGAGGAGGGATACAATGAGCAGTTCTTC
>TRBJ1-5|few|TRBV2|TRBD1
CASTGQGTQPQHF
TGTGCCAGCACCGGACAGGGGACTCAGCCCCAGCATTTT
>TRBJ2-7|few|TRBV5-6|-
CASSFRGLASEQYF
TGTGCCAGCAGCTTCAGGGGCTTGGCCTCCGAGCAGTACTTC
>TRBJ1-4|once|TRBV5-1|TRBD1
CASSHSGTGGEKLFF
TGCGCCAGCAGCCACTCCGGGACAGGAGGGGAAAAACTGTTTTTT
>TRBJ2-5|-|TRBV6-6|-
CASTLQAQETQYF
TGTGCCAGCACCCTACAGGCCCAAGAGACCCAGTACTTC
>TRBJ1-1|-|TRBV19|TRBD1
CASSPWDRGRLEAFF
TGTGCCAGTAGTCCCTGGGACAGGGGACGCCTAGAAGCTTTCTTT
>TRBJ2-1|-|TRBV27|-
CASSLAGSPNEQFF
TGTGCCAGCAGTTTAGCGGGATCCCCCAATGAGCAGTTCTTC
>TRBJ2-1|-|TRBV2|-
CASSLRGGQASYNEQFF
TGTGCCAGCAGTCTGAGGGGGGGACAGGCCTCCTACAATGAGCAGTTCTTC
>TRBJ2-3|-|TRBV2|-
CASSEDGLHTDTQYF
TGTGCCAGCAGTGAAGACGGACTGCACACAGATACGCAGTATTTT
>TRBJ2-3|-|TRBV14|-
CASRQTSTDTQYF
TGTGCCAGCAGACAAACTAGCACAGATACGCAGTATTTT
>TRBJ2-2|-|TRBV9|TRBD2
CASSVEGRANTGELFF
TGTGCCAGCAGCGTAGAAGGGAGGGCGAACACCGGGGAGCTGTTTTTT
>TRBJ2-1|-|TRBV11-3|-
CASSLVYSLNYNEQFF
TGTGCCAGCAGCTTAGTCTACAGCCTAAACTACAATGAGCAGTTCTTC
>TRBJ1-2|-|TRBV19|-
CASSIDDQTYYGYTF
TGTGCCAGTAGTATAGACGACCAGACTTACTATGGCTACACCTTC
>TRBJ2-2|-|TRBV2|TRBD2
CASSASGKGELFF
TGTGCCAGCAGCGCTAGCGGGAAGGGGGAGCTGTTTTTT
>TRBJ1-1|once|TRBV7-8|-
CASSPVVTEAFF
TGTGCCAGCAGCCCAGTGGTCACTGAAGCTTTCTTT